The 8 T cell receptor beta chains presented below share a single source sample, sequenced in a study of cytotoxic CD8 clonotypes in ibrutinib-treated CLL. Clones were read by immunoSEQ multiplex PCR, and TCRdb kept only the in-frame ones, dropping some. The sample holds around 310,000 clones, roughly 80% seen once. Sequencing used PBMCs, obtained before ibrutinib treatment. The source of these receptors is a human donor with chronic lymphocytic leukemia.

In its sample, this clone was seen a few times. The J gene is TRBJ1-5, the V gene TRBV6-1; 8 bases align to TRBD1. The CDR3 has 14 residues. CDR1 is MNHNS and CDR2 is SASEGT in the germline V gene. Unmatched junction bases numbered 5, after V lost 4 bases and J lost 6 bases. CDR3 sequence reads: CASSGQGWGQPQHF. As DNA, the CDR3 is TGTGCCAGCAGTGGACAGGGGTGGGGTCAGCCCCAGCATTTT.

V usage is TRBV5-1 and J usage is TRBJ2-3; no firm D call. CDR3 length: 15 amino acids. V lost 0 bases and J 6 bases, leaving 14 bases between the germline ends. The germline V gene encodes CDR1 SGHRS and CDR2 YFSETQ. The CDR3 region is CASSLGAATRDTQYF. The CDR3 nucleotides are TGCGCCAGCAGCTTGGGGGCGGCAACCAGGGATACGCAGTATTTT.

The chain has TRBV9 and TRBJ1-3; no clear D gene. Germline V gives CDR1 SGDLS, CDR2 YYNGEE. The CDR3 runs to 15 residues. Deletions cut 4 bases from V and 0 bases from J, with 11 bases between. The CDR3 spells CASSLASSSGNTIYF. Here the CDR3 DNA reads TGTGCCAGCAGCCTGGCATCCTCCTCTGGAAACACCATATATTTT.

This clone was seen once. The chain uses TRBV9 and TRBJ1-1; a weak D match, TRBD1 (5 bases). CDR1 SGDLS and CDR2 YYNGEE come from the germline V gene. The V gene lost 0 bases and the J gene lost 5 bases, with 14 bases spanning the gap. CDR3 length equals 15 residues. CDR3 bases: TGTGCCAGCAGCGTAGTTCCGGGGGGAGGAACTGAAGCTTTCTTT. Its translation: CASSVVPGGGTEAFF.

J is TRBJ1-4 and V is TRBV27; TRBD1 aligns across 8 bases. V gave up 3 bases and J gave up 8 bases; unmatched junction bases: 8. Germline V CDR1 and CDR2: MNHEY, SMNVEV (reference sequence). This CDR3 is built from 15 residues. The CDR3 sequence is CASSFRTGKDEKLFF. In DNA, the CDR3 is TGTGCCAGCAGTTTCCGGACAGGGAAGGACGAAAAACTGTTTTTT.

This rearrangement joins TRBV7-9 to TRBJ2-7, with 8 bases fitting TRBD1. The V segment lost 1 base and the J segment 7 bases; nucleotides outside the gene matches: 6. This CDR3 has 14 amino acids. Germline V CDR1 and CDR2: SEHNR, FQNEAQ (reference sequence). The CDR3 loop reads CASSLGTGLEEQYF. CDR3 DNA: TGTGCCAGCAGCTTAGGGACAGGGCTGGAGGAGCAGTACTTC.

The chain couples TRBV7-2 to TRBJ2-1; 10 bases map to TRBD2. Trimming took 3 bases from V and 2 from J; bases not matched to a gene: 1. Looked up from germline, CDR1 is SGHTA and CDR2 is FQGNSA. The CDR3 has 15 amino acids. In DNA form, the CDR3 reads TGTGCCAGCAGCTTTACTAGCGGGGCCTACAATGAGCAGTTCTTC. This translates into CASSFTSGAYNEQFF.

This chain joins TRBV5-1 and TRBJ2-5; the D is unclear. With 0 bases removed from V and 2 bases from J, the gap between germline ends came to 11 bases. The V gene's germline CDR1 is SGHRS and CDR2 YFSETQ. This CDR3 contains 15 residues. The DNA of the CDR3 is TGCGCCAGCAGCTTGGCCTCGTCGCAGCAAGAGACCCAGTACTTC. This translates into CASSLASSQQETQYF.